This entry describes one T cell receptor (beta chain). In the original analysis: Reference gene primer amplification yielded estimated nucleated cell counts. Produced via immunoSEQ multiplex PCR; TCRdb's table is partial and in-frame only. V and J calls plus clone size are reproduced from that table; the DNA served to infer D and trimming. This sample has roughly 150,000 clones, with approximately 86% found just once. This sample stems from a study of blood T cell repertoires in COVID-19. At the level of the study: Collection of acute and convalescent COVID-19 samples took place in the United States, Italy and Spain. Sources were T cells, B-cell-depleted T cells, or PBMCs; the material itself was cDNA or gDNA.

CDR3 length: 15 amino acids. Per germline, CDR1 SNHLY and CDR2 FYNNEI. V dropped 9 bases and J dropped 2 bases, with 16 bases sitting between them. The receptor's source is a woman in her seventies with acute or convalescent COVID-19. The genes are TRBV2 and TRBJ1-4; weak D call: TRBD1 (5 bases). Input material: peripheral blood. CDR3 DNA sequence: TGTGCCAGTCGGATTCAAGGGGCGACTAATGAAAAACTGTTTTTT. Translating it yields CASRIQGATNEKLFF.